The 7 T cell receptor beta chains reported below all come from one sample, sequenced in a study of shared T cell receptors in the human thymus. TCRdb's table, derived via immunoSEQ multiplex PCR, lists solely in-frame clones and lacks some. The table lists hundreds of thousands of clones, around 87% of them singletons. These data were also reused for a study on human thymus T cells.

The sample consisted of thymocytes. The receptors were gathered from a boy younger than two with a congenital heart defect.

The chain recombines TRBV27 with TRBJ2-7; perhaps TRBD2 as D (7 bases). Trimming cost V 10 bases and J 5 bases, with 18 bases left between them. CDR3 length equals 13 residues. CDR1 is MNHEY and CDR2 is SMNVEV in the germline V gene (reference sequence). The CDR3 coding sequence is TGTGCCACCAAGGTACGGGGGGCCCACGAGCAGTACTTC. It is translated as CATKVRGAHEQYF.

The CDR3 spells CASRTGLADNEQFF. CDR3 nucleotides: TGTGCCAGCAGAACCGGACTAGCGGACAATGAGCAGTTCTTC. The chain couples TRBV7-9 to TRBJ2-1, with 10 bases identical to TRBD2. The V gene end was trimmed by 6 bases and the J gene end by 5 bases; junction bases not matched to a gene: 4. This CDR3 has 14 amino acids. The V gene's germline CDR1 is SEHNR and CDR2 FQNEAQ (reference sequence). The full variable domain, in which reference TRBV7-9 and TRBJ2-1 provide the parts outside the CDR3, is DTGVSQNPRHKITKRGQNVTFRCDPISEHNRLYWYRQTLGQGPEFLTYFQNEAQLEKSRLLSDRFSAERPKGSFSTLEIQRTEQGDSAMYLCASRTGLADNEQFFGPGTRLTVL.

The gene calls are TRBV7-2 and TRBJ1-5, with 7 nucleotides matching TRBD1. CDR3 length: 15 residues. V lost 3 bases, J lost 0 bases, and 2 bases stayed unmatched. CDR1 is SGHTA, CDR2 FQGNSA, per germline. DNA of the CDR3: TGTGCCAGCAGCTTGGGACAGTATAGCAATCAGCCCCAGCATTTT. Protein product: CASSLGQYSNQPQHF.

The chain combines TRBV19 with TRBJ2-1; 7 bases are shared with TRBD2. The CDR3 contains 21 residues. The V gene end was trimmed by 5 bases and the J gene end by 0 bases; junction bases not matched to a gene: 22. Per the germline V gene, CDR1 is LNHDA and CDR2 is SQIVND (reference sequence). The CDR3 is CASSPQLRLAGGLLSYNEQFF. The CDR3 DNA is TGTGCCAGTAGTCCCCAGCTACGACTAGCAGGTGGTCTACTCTCCTACAATGAGCAGTTCTTC.

The chain joins TRBV27 to TRBJ1-1; no reliable D call. The CDR3 totals 16 residues. Trimming removed 7 bases at V and 1 base at J, with 19 bases between. Germline V lookup: CDR1 MNHEY, CDR2 SMNVEV (reference sequence). In nucleotides, the CDR3 is TGTGCCAGCATCGAACAGAAATCAGAGGGGAACACTGAAGCTTTCTTT. As protein: CASIEQKSEGNTEAFF.

This clone was recorded only once. The chain carries TRBV7-8 and TRBJ1-2; 12 bases map to TRBD1. Germline V CDR1 and CDR2: SGHVS, FQNEAQ. CDR3 length: 18 residues. The V and J ends lost 3 bases and 3 bases, in that order; junction bases with no gene match: 11. Here the CDR3 DNA reads TGTGCCAGCAGCTTTTACCGGGACAGGGGGCTCGTCGACTATGGCTACACCTTC. This sequence encodes CASSFYRDRGLVDYGYTF.

The chain employs TRBV5-1 and TRBJ2-1, with 12 bases aligning to TRBD2. Germline CDR1 and CDR2: SGHRS and YFSETQ. J lost 7 bases, V lost 3 bases, and 5 bases had no gene match. This CDR3 comprises 15 residues. The CDR3 reads CASSSTSGRKNEQFF. The CDR3 bases are TGCGCCAGCAGCTCAACTAGCGGGAGGAAAAATGAGCAGTTCTTC.